A selection of T cell receptor beta chains follows, all from one sample in a study of shared clonotypes between healthy human individuals. This table comes from immunoSEQ multiplex PCR, and its TCRdb copy is limited to in-frame clones, with some not included. The data show hundreds of thousands of clones, with roughly 70% seen just once and 1.7% held by the top ten. The sequencing sample was made of memory CD4+ T cells sorted from blood. These receptors came from a woman under 40 in good health. The CDR3 runs from the conserved cysteine through the conserved F or W. A D gene is named only where the DNA matches it firmly. Where a row states a size, it is once, few, many or the class of an expanded clone; other rows omit it.

TGTGCCAGCAGTGAAGGACAGAGACCCTCCTACGAGCAGTACTTC CASSEGQRPSYEQYF TRBJ2-7 TRBV2 NA NA
TGTGCCAGCAGTTTAAGAGGAGCCTATGGCTACACCTTC CASSLRGAYGYTF TRBJ1-2 TRBV28 NA NA
TGTGCCTGGAGTCACGGGGGGGTTAGGACAGATACGCAGTATTTT CAWSHGGVRTDTQYF TRBJ2-3 TRBV30 TRBD2 NA
TGTGCCAGCAGTCTTGGGGGTTATGAAAAACTGTTTTTT CASSLGGYEKLFF TRBJ1-4 TRBV27 NA NA
TGCGCCAGCAGCTTGATGGGGGAGAACACTGAAGCTTTCTTT CASSLMGENTEAFF TRBJ1-1 TRBV5-1 NA NA
TGTGCCACCAGCAGTCCGCCGGGACGAGGGAGAGGTCAGCCCCAGCATTTT CATSSPPGRGRGQPQHF TRBJ1-5 TRBV15 NA NA
TGTGCCAGCACCAGAGCGGGATCTTACAATGAGCAGTTCTTC CASTRAGSYNEQFF TRBJ2-1 TRBV25-1 TRBD2 NA
TGTGCCTGGAGTAAGGCTGGGAATCTCATCAATCAGCCCCAGCATTTT CAWSKAGNLINQPQHF TRBJ1-5 TRBV30 NA few
TGCAGCGTTGCCCCGGGGAATGAGCAGTTCTTC CSVAPGNEQFF TRBJ2-1 TRBV29-1 NA NA
TGTGCCAGCAGTGCCCAGACAGGGGGCACTGAAGCTTTCTTT CASSAQTGGTEAFF TRBJ1-1 TRBV28 TRBD1 few
TGTGCCAGCAGGGGGCCCGGAAACACCATATATTTT CASRGPGNTIYF TRBJ1-3 TRBV25-1 NA NA
TGCGCCAGCAGCCAACCCGGGACTACCAAAAGAGGTATTCAGTACTTC CASSQPGTTKRGIQYF TRBJ2-4 TRBV4-1 TRBD2 NA
TGTGCCAGCAGTTCCCGTGCGGGAGCCCCCGAGCAGTACTTC CASSSRAGAPEQYF TRBJ2-7 TRBV27 TRBD2 few
TGTGCCAGCAGAGAGACTAGCGGACAAGAGACCCAGTACTTC CASRETSGQETQYF TRBJ2-5 TRBV2 TRBD2 NA
TGTGCCAGTAGCGGCCGAAGGCCAGATACGCAGTATTTT CASSGRRPDTQYF TRBJ2-3 TRBV19 NA once
TGCGCCAGCAGCACCTACGTGGGGGGCGCCCCAAAGGAGACCCAGTACTTC CASSTYVGGAPKETQYF TRBJ2-5 TRBV5-1 NA NA
TGTGCCTGGAGTGAACCGGGACTAGCGGGAGTTAATGAGCAGTTCTTC CAWSEPGLAGVNEQFF TRBJ2-1 TRBV30 TRBD2 NA
TGCAGCGTTGTGCTTTTCAGGGAATCTGGGGAGCAGTACTTC CSVVLFRESGEQYF TRBJ2-7 TRBV29-1 NA NA
TGTGCCAGCAGTCAACACAGGGGGCAAGGAAATCAGCCCCAGCATTTT CASSQHRGQGNQPQHF TRBJ1-5 TRBV2 TRBD1 NA
TGTGCCAGCAGTGAAAGGACTACCCACACAGATACGCAGTATTTT CASSERTTHTDTQYF TRBJ2-3 TRBV2 NA NA